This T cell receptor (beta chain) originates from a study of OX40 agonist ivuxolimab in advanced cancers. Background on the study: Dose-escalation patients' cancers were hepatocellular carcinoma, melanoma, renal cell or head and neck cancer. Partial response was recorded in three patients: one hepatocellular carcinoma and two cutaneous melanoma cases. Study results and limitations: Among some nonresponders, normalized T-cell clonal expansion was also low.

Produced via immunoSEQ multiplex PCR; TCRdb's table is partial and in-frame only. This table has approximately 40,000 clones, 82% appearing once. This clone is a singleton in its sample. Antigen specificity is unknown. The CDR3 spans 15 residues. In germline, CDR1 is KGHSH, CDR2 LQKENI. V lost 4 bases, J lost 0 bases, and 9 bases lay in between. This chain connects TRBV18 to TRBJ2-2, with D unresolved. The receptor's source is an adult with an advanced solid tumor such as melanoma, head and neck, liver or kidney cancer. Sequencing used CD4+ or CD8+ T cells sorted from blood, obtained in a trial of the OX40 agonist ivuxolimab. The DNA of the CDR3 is TGTGCCAGCTCACTGACGGGTACGAACACCGGGGAGCTGTTTTTT. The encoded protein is CASSLTGTNTGELFF.